This T cell receptor (beta chain) was documented in a study of blood T cell repertoires in COVID-19. The overall study: PBMCs, B-cell-depleted T cells, or T cells were the source of the cDNA or gDNA that made up the material.

Profiled with immunoSEQ multiplex PCR; TCRdb holds only in-frame clones, not every one. Among 140,000 or so clones listed, roughly 84% were seen once. One Seattle source followed patients from active infection through their disease course. The germline CDR1 and CDR2 sequences are MGHRA and YSYEKL. CDR3 size: 15 residues. The V and J ends lost 1 base and 5 bases, in that order; junction bases with no gene match: 6. What was sequenced was peripheral blood. The rearrangement uses TRBV4-1 and TRBJ2-7, with 9 bases matching TRBD1. The sequence came from a man aged 25-45 years with COVID-19, enrolled during active disease. The CDR3 reads CASSQAPGQGHEQYF. The DNA for the CDR3 is TGCGCCAGCAGCCAAGCTCCGGGACAGGGCCACGAGCAGTACTTC.